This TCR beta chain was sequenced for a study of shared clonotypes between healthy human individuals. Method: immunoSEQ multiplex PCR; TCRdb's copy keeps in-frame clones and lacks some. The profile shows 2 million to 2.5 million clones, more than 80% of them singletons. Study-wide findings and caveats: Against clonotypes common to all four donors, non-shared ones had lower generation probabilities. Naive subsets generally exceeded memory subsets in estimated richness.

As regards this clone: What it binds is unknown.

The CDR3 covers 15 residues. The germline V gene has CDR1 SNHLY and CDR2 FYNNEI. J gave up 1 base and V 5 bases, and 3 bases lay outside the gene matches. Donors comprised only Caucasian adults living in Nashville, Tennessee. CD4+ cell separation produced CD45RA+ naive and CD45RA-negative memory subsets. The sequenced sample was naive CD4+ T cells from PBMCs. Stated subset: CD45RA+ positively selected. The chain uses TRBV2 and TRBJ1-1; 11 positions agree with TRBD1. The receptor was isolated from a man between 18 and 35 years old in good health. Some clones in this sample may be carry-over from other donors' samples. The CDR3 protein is CASSRTGGSNTEAFF. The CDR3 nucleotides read TGTGCCAGCAGTAGGACAGGGGGCTCGAACACTGAAGCTTTCTTT.